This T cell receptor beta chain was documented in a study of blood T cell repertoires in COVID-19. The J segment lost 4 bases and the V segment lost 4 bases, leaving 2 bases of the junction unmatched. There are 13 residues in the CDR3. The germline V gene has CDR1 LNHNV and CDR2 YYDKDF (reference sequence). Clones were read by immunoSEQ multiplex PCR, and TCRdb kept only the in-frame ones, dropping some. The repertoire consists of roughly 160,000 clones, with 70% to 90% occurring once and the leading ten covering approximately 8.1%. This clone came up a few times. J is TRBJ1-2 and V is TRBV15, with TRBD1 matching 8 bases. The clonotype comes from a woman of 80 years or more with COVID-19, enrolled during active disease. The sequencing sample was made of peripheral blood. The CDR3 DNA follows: TGTGCCACCAGCAACGGACAGGGCTATGGCTACACCTTC. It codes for CATSNGQGYGYTF.